This paragraph covers one T cell receptor beta chain sequence. With 3 bases removed from V and 2 bases from J, the gap between germline ends came to 10 bases. The CDR3 has 15 residues. The germline V gene encodes CDR1 MDHEN and CDR2 SYDVKM. These data originate in a study of blood T cell repertoires in COVID-19. Whole-study context: Researchers got acute and convalescent COVID-19 samples from the United States, Italy and Spain. T cells, B-cell-depleted T cells, or PBMCs supplied cDNA or gDNA.

Patients at the Seattle site were enrolled during active infection and followed longitudinally. Methods used by the authors: Reference gene primer amplification yielded estimated nucleated cell counts. The data were produced by immunoSEQ multiplex PCR, yet TCRdb's version contains in-frame clones alone and is incomplete. For V, J and clone size, that table is used; D and trimming come from the DNA. The data hold 150,000 or so clones, with 80% to 90% observed a single time. The sample was peripheral blood. This sequence originates from a young man with COVID-19, enrolled during active disease. The J gene is TRBJ2-2, the V gene TRBV28; D gene ambiguous. In nucleotides, the CDR3 is TGTGCCAGCAGTTTCGACATATTTAACACCGGGGAGCTGTTTTTT. This codes for CASSFDIFNTGELFF.